This TCR beta chain was recorded in a study of lymphopenia after photon versus proton radiotherapy. Study-level results: Under photons, naive T cells and diversity fell while effector/memory populations rose. After lymphocyte nadir, photon-treated repertoires showed oligoclonal expansion, especially CD8+ Temra. Better survival with proton therapy was suggested as possible, not demonstrated.

The CDR3 consists of 14 residues. V shed 3 bases and J shed 3 bases, with 10 bases lying between them. In germline, CDR1 is SGHNT, CDR2 YENEEA. This clone has a single count. Its antigen is currently unknown. The table came from immunoSEQ multiplex PCR; TCRdb's copy has only in-frame clones and leaves some out. The sample has under 80,000 clones, approximately 83% seen once. The chain is built from TRBV11-3 and TRBJ2-3; tentatively, D is TRBD1 (5 bases). The receptor comes from a man in his forties with gastric cancer. This specimen consisted of peripheral blood, obtained from a patient treated with photon-based radiotherapy. The CDR3 sequence: CASSLSAGTDTQYF. Written as DNA, the CDR3 is TGTGCCAGCAGCTTGTCTGCAGGGACAGATACGCAGTATTTT.